This T cell receptor (beta chain) came from a study of shared clonotypes between healthy human individuals. For the study at large: The cohort comprised a couple of women and a few men. Their ages spanned 18 to 49 years.

Division of CD4+ cells produced a CD45RA+ naive subset and a CD45RA-negative memory subset. Germline CDR1 is MNHEY and CDR2 is SMNVEV (reference sequence). The CDR3 extends over 16 amino acids. Trimming shortened V by 2 bases and J by 5 bases, and 17 bases separated the two germline ends. This clone was counted once. Its target is unknown. The protocol was immunoSEQ multiplex PCR, while the TCRdb copy is restricted to in-frame clones and leaves out a portion. Here the sample spans some 500,000 clones, more than 95% being singletons. Whole-study findings and limits: Naive CD4 clonotype sharing across several donors was about 5%. Despite large depth, rarefaction showed incomplete sorted-subset sequencing.

This TCR came from a woman in her thirties in good health. The chain couples TRBV27 to TRBJ2-3; either TRBD1 or TRBD2 may supply D (5 bases each). Sequencing was done on a sample of naive CD4+ T cells sorted from blood. Subset of the sample: CD45RA+ positively selected. The CDR3 sequence is CASSLSVGVVQDTQYF. CDR3 DNA sequence: TGTGCCAGCAGTTTAAGTGTGGGGGTAGTTCAAGATACGCAGTATTTT.